Below, 30 T cell receptor beta chains from the same sample are listed, as sequenced in a study of OX40 agonist ivuxolimab in advanced cancers. Data came from immunoSEQ multiplex PCR; TCRdb stores just in-frame clones and leaves some out. The data show 100,000 or so clones, with roughly 80% seen just once and about 5.5% held by the top ten. The material sequenced was CD4+ or CD8+ T cells sorted from blood, taken in a trial of the OX40 agonist ivuxolimab. The receptors derive from an adult with an advanced solid tumor such as melanoma, head and neck, liver or kidney cancer.

The genes are TRBV7-2 and TRBJ2-7, with D tentatively TRBD2 (6 bases). The CDR3 is 16 amino acids. The V gene lost 4 bases and the J gene lost 0 bases, with 16 bases spanning the gap. Per germline, CDR1 SGHTA and CDR2 FQGNSA. The DNA of the CDR3 is TGTGCCAGCAGCTCGGGGGTAGGATCGAGCTCCTACGAGCAGTACTTC. This codes for CASSSGVGSSSYEQYF.

The chain is built from TRBV29-1 and TRBJ1-2, with 8 bases lining up with TRBD1. Germline V lookup: CDR1 SQVTM, CDR2 ANQGSEA. The length of the CDR3 is 12 residues. The V and J ends lost 6 bases and 7 bases, in that order; junction bases with no gene match: 7. The CDR3 loop is CSVVGQGGGYTF. CDR3 DNA: TGCAGCGTCGTAGGACAGGGCGGTGGCTACACCTTC.

The DNA for the CDR3 is TGTGCCAGTAGTACCGGGACAGGGTATGGGGATGAGCAGTTCTTC. Amino acids: CASSTGTGYGDEQFF. The gene calls are TRBV19 and TRBJ2-1; 9 bases fit TRBD1. The V segment lost 4 bases and the J segment 8 bases; nucleotides outside the gene matches: 9. The V gene's germline CDR1 is LNHDA and CDR2 SQIVND (reference sequence). The CDR3 runs 15 residues.

This chain connects TRBV4-3 to TRBJ1-1; tentative D call: TRBD1 (6 bases). V shed 1 base and J shed 4 bases, with 10 bases lying between them. This CDR3 has 14 amino acids. Germline V lookup: CDR1 LGHNA, CDR2 YSLEER. The CDR3 loop is CASSQVHRVTEAFF. CDR3 sequence (DNA): TGCGCCAGCAGCCAAGTACACAGGGTCACTGAAGCTTTCTTT.

This chain joins TRBV6-1 and TRBJ2-7, with D perhaps being TRBD1 or TRBD2 (5 bases each). From germline, CDR1 is MNHNS and CDR2 SASEGT. Trimming shortened V by 6 bases and J by 3 bases, and 15 bases separated the two germline ends. The CDR3 runs to 14 residues. CDR3 coding DNA: TGTGCCAGCAGCTACCGGGACGGACACTACGAGCAGTACTTC. Amino acids: CASSYRDGHYEQYF.

The chain carries TRBV7-3 and TRBJ1-2, with D uncertain. Germline V gene lookup returns CDR1 SGHTA and CDR2 FQGTGA. The CDR3 is made up of 13 amino acids. V lost 1 base to trimming and J lost 1 base, with 4 bases between them. The CDR3 region has the DNA TGTGCCAGCAGCTTAAACGTTAACTATGGCTACACCTTC. It specifies CASSLNVNYGYTF.

The rearrangement links TRBV19 to TRBJ2-7; D is possibly TRBD1 (5 bases). Germline V gene lookup returns CDR1 LNHDA and CDR2 SQIVND (reference sequence). V was clipped by 3 bases and J by 3 bases, with 9 bases between them. This CDR3 comprises 13 residues. The CDR3 region has the DNA TGTGCCAGTAGTATCCAGGGTTACTACGAGCAGTACTTC. This sequence encodes CASSIQGYYEQYF.

The V gene is TRBV6-5, the J gene TRBJ2-2; D ambiguous. V shed 6 bases and J shed 5 bases, with 10 bases lying between them. The germline CDR1 and CDR2 sequences are MNHEY and SVGAGI. This CDR3 contains 13 residues. CDR3 nucleotides: TGTGCCAGCAGACCCGGACGGACCGGGGAGCTGTTTTTT. Translated: CASRPGRTGELFF.

This clone occurred once. V and J are TRBV9 and TRBJ1-4, with 9 bases lining up with TRBD1. The CDR3 consists of 17 residues. Germline-derived CDR1 and CDR2 are SGDLS and YYNGEE. Germline trimming cut 1 base from V and 6 bases from J; bases unmatched to any gene: 10. CDR3 loop: CASSVSGTGRFDEKLFF. The CDR3 DNA reads TGTGCCAGCAGCGTATCTGGGACAGGGAGGTTTGATGAAAAACTGTTTTTT.

The V call is TRBV6-4, the J call TRBJ1-4; 9 positions agree with TRBD1. In germline, CDR1 is MRHNA, CDR2 SNTAGT. V lost 7 bases and J lost 5; bases outside the gene matches: 5. The CDR3 sequence is 14 residues long. The CDR3 region is CASIWDRENEKLFF. The CDR3 DNA sequence: TGTGCCAGCATTTGGGACAGGGAAAATGAAAAACTGTTTTTT.

The rearrangement links TRBV6-6 to TRBJ1-4; 10 nucleotides line up with TRBD1. The CDR3 consists of 16 residues. V was clipped by 0 bases and J by 7 bases; unmatched bases: 5. CDR1 is MNHNY, CDR2 SVGAGI, per germline (reference sequence). CDR3 in amino acids: CASSYSRDRGFEKLFF. For the CDR3, the DNA is TGTGCCAGCAGTTACTCCCGGGACAGGGGATTTGAAAAACTGTTTTTT.

V and J are TRBV19 and TRBJ1-2; no clear D gene. Germline lookup yields CDR1 LNHDA and CDR2 SQIVND (reference sequence). V shed 5 bases and J shed 0 bases, with 16 bases lying between them. The CDR3 sequence is 16 residues long. For the CDR3, the DNA is TGTGCCAGTAGTGCAGAGTCGACGGTTTCTAACTATGGCTACACCTTC. This codes for CASSAESTVSNYGYTF.

The chain has TRBV6-4 and TRBJ2-7; 10 bases agree with TRBD2. Germline CDR1 MRHNA, CDR2 SNTAGT. The CDR3 spans 15 residues. The V gene end was trimmed by 11 bases and the J gene end by 3 bases; junction bases not matched to a gene: 13. CDR3 protein: CAAKTRSSGGYEQYF. The CDR3 DNA sequence: TGTGCCGCGAAAACCAGGTCTAGCGGGGGCTACGAGCAGTACTTC.

This chain joins TRBV5-1 and TRBJ2-7; TRBD2 agrees at 9 bases. The CDR3 is 15 residues long. The junction had 8 bases not matched to a gene; V was cut back by 4 bases and J by 3 bases. The germline CDR1 and CDR2 sequences are SGHRS and YFSETQ. CDR3 residues: CASSRVAGDDYEQYF. CDR3 nucleotides: TGCGCCAGCAGCAGGGTAGCGGGGGATGACTACGAGCAGTACTTC.

Here the CDR3 reads CASSKNRGSNQPQHF. CDR3 DNA: TGTGCCAGCAGTAAAAACAGGGGTAGCAATCAGCCCCAGCATTTT. The chain is built from TRBV27 and TRBJ1-5; 7 nucleotides align to TRBD1. This CDR3 has 15 amino acids. The germline V gene has CDR1 MNHEY and CDR2 SMNVEV (reference sequence). After removal of 5 bases from V and 0 bases from J, the junction contained 4 bases not matched to a gene.

The J gene is TRBJ2-7, the V gene TRBV6-1, with 10 positions matching TRBD1. Per germline, CDR1 MNHNS and CDR2 SASEGT. Germline trimming cut 6 bases from V and 3 bases from J; bases unmatched to any gene: 2. The CDR3 covers 13 residues. In DNA, the CDR3 is TGTGCCAGCAGAAGGACAGGGGGCTACGAGCAGTACTTC. The encoded protein is CASRRTGGYEQYF.

The rearrangement uses TRBV15 and TRBJ1-2, with TRBD1 as a possible D gene (5 bases). The germline gives CDR1 LNHNV, CDR2 YYDKDF (reference sequence). The CDR3 is 14 residues long. V lost 7 bases, J lost 3 bases, and 15 bases lay in between. CDR3 in DNA: TGTGCCACCACCTCCAGGGATCCCTACTATGGCTACACCTTC. Its protein is CATTSRDPYYGYTF.

This clone was seen a handful of times. The chain couples TRBV5-1 to TRBJ1-1, with a possible D match to TRBD1 (6 bases). The length of the CDR3 is 15 residues. From germline, CDR1 is SGHRS and CDR2 YFSETQ. Trimming stripped 3 bases from V and 6 bases from J, with 18 bases between. CDR3 sequence reads: CASSWGAQTFPEAFF. In DNA form, the CDR3 reads TGCGCCAGCAGCTGGGGGGCCCAAACGTTCCCTGAAGCTTTCTTT.

J is TRBJ1-4 and V is TRBV29-1; 10 nucleotides align to TRBD1. The CDR3 spans 13 residues. The V and J ends lost 6 bases and 2 bases, in that order; junction bases with no gene match: 0. Looked up from germline, CDR1 is SQVTM and CDR2 is ANQGSEA. The CDR3 DNA is TGCAGCGTGGGACAGGGGACTAATGAAAAACTGTTTTTT. The encoded protein is CSVGQGTNEKLFF.

The gene calls are TRBV9 and TRBJ2-3; 9 bases align to TRBD1. There are 18 residues in the CDR3. J gave up 0 bases and V 0 bases, and 8 bases lay outside the gene matches. Germline V lookup: CDR1 SGDLS, CDR2 YYNGEE. CDR3 residues: CASSVGTGGGPSTDTQYF. The CDR3 bases are TGTGCCAGCAGCGTAGGAACAGGGGGCGGACCTAGCACAGATACGCAGTATTTT.

This clone was counted a few times. The chain employs TRBV5-1 and TRBJ2-7; possible D gene TRBD2, 5 bases. The germline V gene encodes CDR1 SGHRS and CDR2 YFSETQ. Trimming left V 4 bases short and J 10 bases short, with 12 bases between. The CDR3 sequence is 11 residues long. CDR3 bases: TGCGCCAGCAGCGCCGGACTGGAACAGTACTTC. Encoded protein: CASSAGLEQYF.

The rearrangement links TRBV5-1 to TRBJ1-2; possibly TRBD1 for D (6 bases). Deletions cut 2 bases from V and 0 bases from J, with 14 bases between. The germline V gene has CDR1 SGHRS and CDR2 YFSETQ. CDR3 length: 16 residues. The CDR3 sequence is CASSFAGAPPNYGYTF. The CDR3 region has the DNA TGCGCCAGCAGCTTCGCGGGGGCGCCTCCTAACTATGGCTACACCTTC.

The J gene is TRBJ2-7, the V gene TRBV7-2; D possibly corresponds to TRBD2 (7 bases). CDR1 is SGHTA and CDR2 is FQGNSA in the germline V gene. V was cut by 1 base and J by 3 bases, with 10 bases left in between. The CDR3 consists of 14 residues. CDR3 loop: CASSLGGGHYEQYF. CDR3 sequence (DNA): TGTGCCAGCAGCTTAGGGGGGGGCCACTACGAGCAGTACTTC.

The chain is built from TRBV9 and TRBJ2-3; perhaps TRBD2 as D (5 bases). The CDR3 runs to 15 residues. The germline CDR1 and CDR2 sequences are SGDLS and YYNGEE. Trimming removed 0 bases at V and 1 base at J, with 9 bases between. CDR3 in amino acids: CASSVAVSGTDTQYF. CDR3 nucleotides: TGTGCCAGCAGCGTAGCGGTTAGCGGCACAGATACGCAGTATTTT. Using reference TRBV9 and TRBJ2-3 for the parts outside the CDR3, the full variable domain is DSGVTQTPKHLITATGQRVTLRCSPRSGDLSVYWYQQSLDQGLQFLIQYYNGEERAKGNILERFSAQQFPDLHSELNLSSLELGDSALYFCASSVAVSGTDTQYFGPGTRLTVL.

V and J are TRBV6-1 and TRBJ2-2; a possible D gene is TRBD2 (6 bases). The V gene's germline CDR1 is MNHNS and CDR2 SASEGT. The CDR3 is made up of 14 amino acids. Trimming took off 3 bases at V and 6 bases at J, with 11 bases between the two ends. CDR3: CASSDNGGAGELFF. Written as DNA, the CDR3 is TGTGCCAGCAGTGATAACGGGGGAGCCGGGGAGCTGTTTTTT.

This chain connects TRBV6-5 to TRBJ2-1; D possibly corresponds to TRBD1 (5 bases). The CDR3 extends over 14 amino acids. Germline-derived CDR1 and CDR2 are MNHEY and SVGAGI. Between the trimmed V and J ends, which lost 3 bases and 4 bases, there was a span of 10 bases. The CDR3 DNA sequence: TGTGCCAGCAGTTATGGGGCAGCTTACAATGAGCAGTTCTTC. This encodes CASSYGAAYNEQFF.

The rearrangement uses TRBV29-1 and TRBJ2-5, with TRBD1 identical over 7 bases. Germline CDR1 and CDR2: SQVTM and ANQGSEA. The ends lost 4 bases at V and 1 base at J; junction bases unmatched: 0. The CDR3 length is 12 residues. The CDR3 DNA reads as TGCAGCGTTGGGGACAGCCAAGAGACCCAGTACTTC. This encodes CSVGDSQETQYF.

The chain joins TRBV9 to TRBJ1-1, with D perhaps matching TRBD1 (5 bases). Germline V CDR1 and CDR2: SGDLS, YYNGEE. The CDR3 consists of 14 residues. The ends were cut back, 5 bases at V and 4 bases at J, with 15 bases in the middle. In DNA, the CDR3 is TGTGCCAGCAGTCGTAGCTGGGGGTCCACTGAAGCTTTCTTT. It yields the protein CASSRSWGSTEAFF.

V usage is TRBV10-3 and J usage is TRBJ2-7, with 9 positions matching TRBD1. The CDR3 covers 15 residues. Germline trimming cut 0 bases from V and 8 bases from J; bases unmatched to any gene: 8. The germline V gene has CDR1 ENHRY and CDR2 SYGVKD. In DNA, the CDR3 is TGTGCCATCAGTGAGTCGACAGGGGGTAGCCCAAAGCAGTACTTC. Translated: CAISESTGGSPKQYF.

The V gene is TRBV7-2, the J gene TRBJ1-2; D perhaps matches TRBD1 (5 bases). V was clipped by 1 base and J by 4 bases, with 16 bases between them. Germline V gene data show CDR1 as SGHTA and CDR2 as FQGNSA. This CDR3 comprises 16 residues. For the CDR3, the DNA is TGTGCCAGCAGCTTAGAAGGCAGGGTGAACCCCTATGGCTACACCTTC. Amino acids: CASSLEGRVNPYGYTF.